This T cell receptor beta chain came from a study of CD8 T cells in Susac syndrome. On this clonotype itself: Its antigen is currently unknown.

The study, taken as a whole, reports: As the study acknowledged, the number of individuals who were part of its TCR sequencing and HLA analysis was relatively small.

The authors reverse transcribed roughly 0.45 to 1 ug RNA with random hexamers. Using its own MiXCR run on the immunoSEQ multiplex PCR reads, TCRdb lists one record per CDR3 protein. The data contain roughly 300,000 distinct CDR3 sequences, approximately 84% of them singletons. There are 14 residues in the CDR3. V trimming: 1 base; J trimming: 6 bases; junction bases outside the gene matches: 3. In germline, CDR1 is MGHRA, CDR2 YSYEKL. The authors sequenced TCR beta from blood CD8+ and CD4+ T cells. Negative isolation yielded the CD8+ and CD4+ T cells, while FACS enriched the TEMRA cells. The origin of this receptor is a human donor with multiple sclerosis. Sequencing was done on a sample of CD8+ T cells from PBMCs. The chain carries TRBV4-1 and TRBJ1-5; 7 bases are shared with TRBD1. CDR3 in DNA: TGCGCCAGCAGCCAAGTGAGGGGGCCTCAGCCCCAGCATTTT. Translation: CASSQVRGPQPQHF.